This record covers a single TCR beta chain. This sample was taken from a study of shared clonotypes between healthy human individuals. Terminally differentiated effector memory CD45RA+ cells were left out of the naive CD8 fraction, which was CD45RO-negative and positively selected for CCR7. Sequenced by immunoSEQ multiplex PCR; TCRdb stores in-frame clones only, minus some. The table lists about 2 million clones, just under 95% of them singletons. CDR1 is ENHRY, CDR2 SYGVKD, per germline. CDR3 size: 14 residues. V was clipped by 3 bases and J by 4 bases, with 12 bases between them. The chain links TRBV10-3 to TRBJ1-2, with no clear D. Sequences were obtained from naive CD8+ T cells sorted from blood. The sequence derives from a man younger than 35 in good health. As DNA, the CDR3 is TGTGCCATCAGTGACCCAGAGGCGCGCTATGGCTACACCTTC. Amino acid sequence: CAISDPEARYGYTF.